This passage covers 20 T cell receptor beta chains from one sample sequenced in a study of long-term antiretroviral therapy in people with HIV. Survey-level immunoSEQ v3.0 assays were run. Data came from immunoSEQ multiplex PCR; TCRdb stores just in-frame clones and leaves some out. The table has 29,000 or so clones, 90% to 95% seen once. Here the sequenced sample was unsorted PBMCs, taken around 7.4 years after starting antiretroviral therapy. The receptor source for this set is a man aged 50-59 years with HIV.

The chain carries TRBV7-9 and TRBJ2-7, with D maybe TRBD2 (7 bases). Trimming took off 5 bases at V and 8 bases at J, with 13 bases between the two ends. In germline, CDR1 is SEHNR, CDR2 FQNEAQ (reference sequence). CDR3 length equals 12 residues. The CDR3 loop reads CASSILGGQQYF. CDR3 nucleotides: TGTGCCAGCAGCATTCTCGGGGGGCAGCAGTACTTC.

The chain is built from TRBV10-3 and TRBJ2-2, with D perhaps TRBD1 or TRBD2 (5 bases each). V was pared by 3 bases and J by 3 bases, with 11 bases between. Per the germline V gene, CDR1 is ENHRY and CDR2 is SYGVKD. This CDR3 has 15 amino acids. CDR3 sequence (DNA): TGTGCCATCAGTGATAGACTACAGGACACCGGGGAGCTGTTTTTT. Its translation is CAISDRLQDTGELFF.

The chain carries TRBV7-8 and TRBJ2-3; possible D gene TRBD2, 6 bases. Deletions cut 3 bases from V and 2 bases from J, with 15 bases between. CDR1 SGHVS and CDR2 FQNEAQ come from the germline V gene. CDR3 size: 16 residues. CDR3 coding DNA: TGTGCCAGCAGCTTCCCCCCTCCTAGCGACACAGATACGCAGTATTTT. This sequence encodes CASSFPPPSDTDTQYF.

In its sample, this clone was seen once. The CDR3 protein is CASSGGESNEQFF. In nucleotides, the CDR3 is TGTGCCAGCAGCGGGGGGGAATCCAATGAGCAGTTCTTC. J is TRBJ2-1 and V is TRBV6-1; 8 bases align to TRBD2. The V segment lost 6 bases and the J segment 6 bases; nucleotides outside the gene matches: 4. From germline, CDR1 is MNHNS and CDR2 SASEGT. The CDR3 spans 13 residues.

The chain is built from TRBV10-2 and TRBJ1-5, with D possibly being TRBD1 (5 bases). V gave up 3 bases and J gave up 2 bases, with 20 bases separating them. Germline assignment: CDR1 WSHSY and CDR2 SAAADI. This CDR3 region has 18 residues. CDR3 in DNA: TGCGCCAGCAGTGACCCAGGGCGCTCTCCTCAAGGCAATCAGCCCCAGCATTTT. Translated, it gives CASSDPGRSPQGNQPQHF.

V usage is TRBV4-1 and J usage is TRBJ1-6, with D uncertain. The V and J ends lost 5 bases and 6 bases respectively, with 8 bases between them. Germline V gene data show CDR1 as MGHRA and CDR2 as YSYEKL. This CDR3 has 13 amino acids. The CDR3 loop is CASSEGTNSPLHF. CDR3 nucleotides: TGCGCCAGCAGCGAAGGTACTAATTCACCCCTCCACTTT.

A single count supports this clone. The gene calls are TRBV7-2 and TRBJ1-1, with D possibly matching TRBD1 (5 bases). Germline CDR1 reads SGHTA; CDR2 reads FQGNSA. This CDR3 region has 16 residues. V lost 1 base to trimming and J lost 2 bases, with 14 bases between them. CDR3 DNA: TGTGCCAGCAGCTTAGAAGAGGGGACGTTTAACACTGAAGCTTTCTTT. This sequence encodes CASSLEEGTFNTEAFF.

The chain has TRBV7-6 and TRBJ1-2, with no clear D. The germline CDR1 and CDR2 sequences are SGHVS and FNYEAQ. Trimming pared 3 bases from V and 0 bases from J, leaving 11 bases between. CDR3 length equals 15 residues. The CDR3 spells CASSFGLGANYGYTF. CDR3 nucleotide sequence: TGTGCCAGCAGCTTCGGGCTCGGAGCTAACTATGGCTACACCTTC.

The V gene is TRBV7-8, the J gene TRBJ2-2; 9 bases are a match to TRBD2. V shed 3 bases, J shed 6 bases, and the junction held 2 bases outside the gene matches. The CDR3 runs to 14 residues. Germline V gene data show CDR1 as SGHVS and CDR2 as FQNEAQ. Written as DNA, the CDR3 is TGTGCCAGCAGCTTTCTAGCGGGGCCCGGGGAGCTGTTTTTT. It yields the protein CASSFLAGPGELFF.

The rearrangement uses TRBV11-2 and TRBJ2-6; 10 bases are a match to TRBD2. Trimming removed 2 bases from V and 4 bases from J; junction bases left unmatched: 5. Germline V CDR1 and CDR2: SGHAT, FQNNGV. The CDR3 covers 17 residues. The CDR3 coding sequence is TGTGCCAGCAGCTTATCAGCGGGGGGGCTCGGGGCCAACGTCCTGACTTTC. Its translation is CASSLSAGGLGANVLTF.

The V call is TRBV7-9, the J call TRBJ2-7; D is possibly TRBD1 (5 bases). CDR1 is SEHNR, CDR2 FQNEAQ, per germline (reference sequence). The CDR3 has 11 amino acids. With 5 bases removed from V and 7 bases from J, the gap between germline ends came to 9 bases. The CDR3 sequence is CASSLWTEQYF. The CDR3 coding sequence is TGTGCCAGCAGCCTATGGACAGAGCAGTACTTC.

The V call is TRBV5-1, the J call TRBJ2-7, with D uncertain. CDR1 and CDR2 (germline): SGHRS, YFSETQ. V was trimmed by 2 bases and J by 0 bases, leaving 6 bases between them. The CDR3 spans 13 residues. The CDR3 is CASSFGASYEQYF. CDR3 in DNA: TGCGCCAGCAGCTTTGGTGCCTCCTACGAGCAGTACTTC. Using reference TRBV5-1 and TRBJ2-7 for the parts outside the CDR3, the full variable domain is KAGVTQTPRYLIKTRGQQVTLSCSPISGHRSVSWYQQTPGQGLQFLFEYFSETQRNKGNFPGRFSGRQFSNSRSEMNVSTLELGDSALYLCASSFGASYEQYFGPGTRLTVT.

The chain uses TRBV4-3 and TRBJ2-7; D uncertain. The CDR3 consists of 13 residues. V shed 7 bases and J shed 3 bases, with 13 bases lying between them. CDR1 is LGHNA, CDR2 YSLEER, per germline. The CDR3 region is CASNPSDRYEQYF. The CDR3 DNA sequence: TGCGCCAGCAACCCTTCTGACCGCTACGAGCAGTACTTC.

V gene TRBV29-1 combines with J gene TRBJ2-1; D call uncertain. The CDR3 length is 11 residues. The germline gives CDR1 SQVTM, CDR2 ANQGSEA. V lost 6 bases and J 8 bases, leaving 11 bases between the germline ends. This CDR3 is CSVGAWDEQFF. CDR3 in DNA: TGCAGCGTCGGAGCTTGGGATGAGCAGTTCTTC.

The chain has TRBV7-2 and TRBJ2-2; no clear D. Germline CDR1 and CDR2: SGHTA and FQGNSA. V gave up 1 base and J gave up 3 bases, with 6 bases separating them. CDR3 length equals 14 residues. CDR3 in amino acids: CASSLVSYTGELFF. The CDR3 nucleotides read TGTGCCAGCAGCTTAGTATCCTACACCGGGGAGCTGTTTTTT. The whole variable domain, filled in from reference TRBV7-2 and TRBJ2-2, reads GAGVSQSPSNKVTEKGKDVELRCDPISGHTALYWYRQSLGQGLEFLIYFQGNSAPDKSGLPSDRFSAERTGGSVSTLTIQRTQQEDSAVYLCASSLVSYTGELFFGEGSRLTVL.

The chain has TRBV11-2 and TRBJ2-3; D possibly corresponds to TRBD1 (5 bases). Germline CDR1 reads SGHAT; CDR2 reads FQNNGV. V lost 1 base and J lost 0, with 8 bases in between. The CDR3 is 15 amino acids. CDR3 loop: CASSLAGSSTDTQYF. As DNA, the CDR3 is TGTGCCAGCAGCTTAGCAGGGTCTAGCACAGATACGCAGTATTTT.

J is TRBJ1-5 and V is TRBV11-2, with 10 bases identical to TRBD1. Germline V lookup: CDR1 SGHAT, CDR2 FQNNGV. With V trimmed by 5 bases and J by 4 bases, 5 bases remained unmatched. CDR3 length: 15 residues. The CDR3 is CASSGGTGENQPQHF. CDR3 coding DNA: TGTGCCAGCAGCGGCGGGACAGGGGAGAATCAGCCCCAGCATTTT.

The V call is TRBV4-1, the J call TRBJ2-2, with 7 bases aligning to TRBD1. CDR1 is MGHRA, CDR2 YSYEKL, per germline. CDR3 length equals 17 residues. V shed 2 bases, J shed 5 bases, and the junction held 11 bases outside the gene matches. Here the CDR3 DNA reads TGCGCCAGCAGCCAATTTTTAGGGGGCGGCAATACCGGGGAGCTGTTTTTT. Translation gives CASSQFLGGGNTGELFF.

J is TRBJ1-2 and V is TRBV5-4, with D perhaps matching TRBD1 (5 bases). Germline CDR1 reads SGHNT; CDR2 reads YYREEE (reference sequence). Trimming pared 2 bases from V and 4 bases from J, leaving 12 bases between. The CDR3 runs 14 residues. The CDR3 DNA reads TGTGCCAGCAGCTTTGGCAGGGATCTCTATGGCTACACCTTC. It yields the protein CASSFGRDLYGYTF. Combining the CDR3 with reference TRBV5-4 and TRBJ1-2 gives the whole variable domain ETGVTQSPTHLIKTRGQQVTLRCSSQSGHNTVSWYQQALGQGPQFIFQYYREEENGRGNFPPRFSGLQFPNYSSELNVNALELDDSALYLCASSFGRDLYGYTFGSGTRLTVV.

The chain links TRBV15 to TRBJ2-7, with 9 bases identical to TRBD1. Per germline, CDR1 LNHNV and CDR2 YYDKDF (reference sequence). The CDR3 spans 14 residues. J lost 6 bases, V lost 1 base, and 4 bases had no gene match. The chain's CDR3 is CATSRGTGVFEQYF. In DNA, the CDR3 is TGTGCCACCAGCAGAGGGACAGGGGTTTTCGAGCAGTACTTC.